These 5 T cell receptor beta chains were sequenced from one sample in a study of T cells after somatic rescue of genetic block. Measured with immunoSEQ multiplex PCR; TCRdb has only the in-frame clones, and not every one. The sample contains approximately 110,000 clones, 75% to 95% of which appear only once. Sequenced: peripheral blood mononuclear cells (PBMCs). The receptors here all came from a woman under 30.

The V and J genes are TRBV30 and TRBJ1-1; the match to TRBD1 covers 9 bases. After removal of 8 bases from V and 11 bases from J, the junction contained 15 bases not matched to a gene. The CDR3 totals 13 residues. Germline lookup yields CDR1 GTSNPN and CDR2 SVGIG (reference sequence). In nucleotides, the CDR3 is TGTGCCCAAACTACGTGGGGGGACAGGGTCGCTTTCTTT. Translated, it gives CAQTTWGDRVAFF.

This chain joins TRBV21-1 and TRBJ1-5. TRBV21-1 is described as a pseudogene. This CDR3 has 15 amino acids. The CDR3 region has the DNA TGTGCCAGCACCGACCCCGGAAGTAGCAATCAGCCCCAGCATTTT. It translates to CASTDPGSSNQPQHF.

The chain has TRBV7-6 and TRBJ1-3; no firm D call. From germline, CDR1 is SGHVS and CDR2 FNYEAQ. CDR3 size: 16 residues. Trimming shortened V by 4 bases and J by 0 bases, and 13 bases separated the two germline ends. CDR3 protein: CASSYGEGSSGNTIYF. The CDR3 DNA is TGTGCCAGCAGCTATGGAGAAGGGAGCTCTGGAAACACCATATATTTT.

This sequence joins TRBV5-4 and TRBJ2-1; D tentatively reads TRBD1 or TRBD2 (5 bases each). The V gene's germline CDR1 is SGHNT and CDR2 YYREEE (reference sequence). V was shortened by 9 bases and J by 12 bases, with 19 bases between the two germline ends. The CDR3 covers 12 residues. CDR3 residues: CATKSLGRGQFF. CDR3 nucleotide sequence: TGTGCCACCAAGAGCCTGGGACGCGGGCAGTTCTTC.

The chain is built from TRBV11-3 and TRBJ2-2; D not resolved. The CDR3 is made up of 13 amino acids. Per the germline V gene, CDR1 is SGHNT and CDR2 is YENEEA. V shed 2 bases and J shed 1 base, with 2 bases lying between them. The CDR3 loop reads CASSLMNTGELFF. In DNA form, the CDR3 reads TGTGCCAGCAGCTTAATGAACACCGGGGAGCTGTTTTTT. The full variable domain, completed using reference TRBV11-3 and TRBJ2-2, is EAGVVQSPRYKIIEKKQPVAFWCNPISGHNTLYWYLQNLGQGPELLIRYENEEAVDDSQLPKDRFSAERLKGVDSTLKIQPAELGDSAVYLCASSLMNTGELFFGEGSRLTVL.